The next 13 T cell receptor beta chains were all read from a single sample in a study of T cell responses to AZD1222 COVID-19 vaccine. Some clones are missing from TCRdb's copy, which holds only in-frame ones; the method was immunoSEQ multiplex PCR. The repertoire holds some 140,000 clones, with over 85% as singletons. Sequences were derived from peripheral blood, sampled on day 0 of AZD1222 vaccination. The source of these receptors is an adult in good health.

V gene TRBV3-1 (or the pseudogene TRBV3-2) combines with J gene TRBJ1-5, with D hard to call. The CDR3 runs to 15 residues. CDR1 LGHDT and CDR2 YNNKEL come from the germline V gene (reference sequence). With 2 bases removed from V and 3 bases from J, the gap between germline ends came to 11 bases. CDR3 loop: CASSQSSSLNQPQHF. The CDR3 DNA reads TGTGCCAGCAGCCAATCGTCCAGCCTCAATCAGCCCCAGCATTTT.

V is TRBV6-2 or TRBV6-3 and J is TRBJ2-5; D might be TRBD2 (5 bases). V lost 4 bases and J 5 bases, leaving 8 bases between the germline ends. The germline V gene has CDR1 MNHEY and CDR2 SVGEGT. The CDR3 length is 12 residues. The CDR3 coding sequence is TGTGCCAGCAGTTCTAGCCTGGAGACCCAGTACTTC. Translated, it gives CASSSSLETQYF.

V and J are TRBV5-4 and TRBJ2-2; 9 bases line up with TRBD2. The V gene end was trimmed by 4 bases and the J gene end by 0 bases; junction bases not matched to a gene: 1. Germline V lookup: CDR1 SGHNT, CDR2 YYREEE (reference sequence). This CDR3 is built from 15 residues. CDR3 residues: CASSRTSANTGELFF. For the CDR3, the DNA is TGTGCCAGCAGCCGGACTAGCGCGAACACCGGGGAGCTGTTTTTT.

The gene calls are TRBV28 and TRBJ2-3, with D maybe TRBD1 (5 bases). Germline loops: CDR1 MDHEN, CDR2 SYDVKM. This CDR3 has 15 residues. V was shortened by 5 bases and J by 0 bases, with 12 bases between the two germline ends. CDR3 DNA: TGTGCCAGCAGTATTAGACAGCTAAGCACAGATACGCAGTATTTT. It codes for CASSIRQLSTDTQYF.

The V gene is TRBV9, the J gene TRBJ1-1, with 7 bases that match TRBD1. V lost 3 bases to trimming and J lost 3 bases; unmatched junction nucleotides: 5. This CDR3 is built from 14 residues. Per germline, CDR1 SGDLS and CDR2 YYNGEE. The CDR3 nucleotides are TGTGCCAGCAGCGCGAGGGGGCAGGACACTGAAGCTTTCTTT. As protein: CASSARGQDTEAFF.

This rearrangement joins TRBV4-2 to TRBJ1-5; 7 bases line up with TRBD1. Germline values: CDR1 LGHNA, CDR2 YNFKEQ. CDR3 length: 16 residues. The trim removed 2 bases at V and 7 bases at J, leaving 11 bases unmatched. For the CDR3, the DNA is TGTGCCAGCAGCCAAAACCCGGACAGGCGATTCCAGCCCCAGCATTTT. Residues: CASSQNPDRRFQPQHF.

The chain couples TRBV5-4 to TRBJ1-4; D gene unclear. Germline V gives CDR1 SGHNT, CDR2 YYREEE (reference sequence). The CDR3 consists of 17 residues. Trimming shortened V by 4 bases and J by 1 base, and 17 bases separated the two germline ends. CDR3 amino acids: CASSNGGGFGTNEKLFF. DNA for the CDR3: TGTGCCAGCAGCAATGGAGGAGGGTTTGGAACTAATGAAAAACTGTTTTTT.

The chain carries TRBV5-1 and TRBJ1-1; D uncertain. Germline assignment: CDR1 SGHRS and CDR2 YFSETQ. V lost 3 bases, J lost 3 bases, and 15 bases lay in between. The CDR3 has 15 residues. The CDR3 loop reads CASSSPGRRDTEAFF. The CDR3 DNA is TGCGCCAGCAGCTCCCCGGGTCGGCGGGACACTGAAGCTTTCTTT.

The V and J genes are TRBV5-1 and TRBJ1-2; weak D call: TRBD1 (6 bases). Germline CDR1 is SGHRS and CDR2 is YFSETQ. This CDR3 contains 15 residues. V dropped 3 bases and J dropped 7 bases, with 19 bases sitting between them. The CDR3 loop is CASSYRQDSTGGYTF. For the CDR3, the DNA is TGCGCCAGCAGCTACCGACAGGATTCGACTGGTGGCTACACCTTC. The variable domain in full, with the rest retrieved from reference TRBV5-1 and TRBJ1-2, is KAGVTQTPRYLIKTRGQQVTLSCSPISGHRSVSWYQQTPGQGLQFLFEYFSETQRNKGNFPGRFSGRQFSNSRSEMNVSTLELGDSALYLCASSYRQDSTGGYTFGSGTRLTVV.

The rearrangement uses TRBV12-3 or TRBV12-4 and TRBJ1-5; D not certain. The CDR3 has 13 amino acids. V shed 1 base and J shed 5 bases, with 6 bases lying between them. Here the CDR3 DNA reads TGTGCCAGCAGTTTAGGCTCGGATCAGCCCCAGCATTTT. Translating gives CASSLGSDQPQHF.

A single count supports this clone. The V and J genes are TRBV13 and TRBJ1-4; D is uncertain. This CDR3 region has 14 residues. CDR1 is PRHDT and CDR2 is FYEKMQ in the germline V gene (reference sequence). The germline V and J ends were trimmed by 0 bases and 3 bases, with 5 bases remaining between them. The CDR3 coding sequence is TGTGCCAGCAGCTTAGGTTTTCCTAATGAAAAACTGTTTTTT. Its translation is CASSLGFPNEKLFF.

The chain combines TRBV27 with TRBJ2-3, with TRBD1 matching 10 bases. This CDR3 has 16 residues. J lost 6 bases, V lost 5 bases, and 11 bases had no gene match. The germline V gene encodes CDR1 MNHEY and CDR2 SMNVEV (reference sequence). Here the CDR3 reads CASSPRQGADADTQYF. The CDR3 bases are TGTGCCAGCAGTCCCAGACAGGGGGCGGATGCGGATACGCAGTATTTT.

The rearrangement uses TRBV5-1 and TRBJ2-6; TRBD2 might be the D (6 bases). Looked up from germline, CDR1 is SGHRS and CDR2 is YFSETQ. There are 15 residues in the CDR3. The V gene lost 2 bases and the J gene lost 2 bases, with 8 bases spanning the gap. CDR3 sequence reads: CASSLWGAGANVLTF. DNA for the CDR3: TGCGCCAGCAGCTTATGGGGGGCTGGGGCCAACGTCCTGACTTTC.